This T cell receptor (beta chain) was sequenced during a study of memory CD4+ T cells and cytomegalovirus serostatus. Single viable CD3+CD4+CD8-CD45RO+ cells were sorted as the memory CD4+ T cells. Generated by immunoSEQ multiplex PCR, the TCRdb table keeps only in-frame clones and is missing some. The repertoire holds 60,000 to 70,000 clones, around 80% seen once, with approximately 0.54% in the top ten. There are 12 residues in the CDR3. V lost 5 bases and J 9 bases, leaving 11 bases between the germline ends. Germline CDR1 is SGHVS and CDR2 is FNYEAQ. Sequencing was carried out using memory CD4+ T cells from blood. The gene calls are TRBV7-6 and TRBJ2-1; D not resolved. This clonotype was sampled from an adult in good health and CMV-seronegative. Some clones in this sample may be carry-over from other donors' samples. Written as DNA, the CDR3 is TGTGCCAGCAGCCCGCCGTTGGCTGAGCAGTTCTTC. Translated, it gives CASSPPLAEQFF.